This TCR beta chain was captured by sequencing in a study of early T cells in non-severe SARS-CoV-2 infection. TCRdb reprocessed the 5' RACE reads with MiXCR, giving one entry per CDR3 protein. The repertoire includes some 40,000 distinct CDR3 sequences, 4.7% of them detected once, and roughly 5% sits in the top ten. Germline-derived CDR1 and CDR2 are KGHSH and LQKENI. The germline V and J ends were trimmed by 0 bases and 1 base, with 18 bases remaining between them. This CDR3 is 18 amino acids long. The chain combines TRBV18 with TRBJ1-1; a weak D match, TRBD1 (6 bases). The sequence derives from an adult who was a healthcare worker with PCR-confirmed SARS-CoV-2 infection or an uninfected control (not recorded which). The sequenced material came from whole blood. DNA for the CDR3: TGTGCCAGCTCACCACCGGCCTGGCAGGGGCTGTCGAACACTGAAGCTTTCTTT. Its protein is CASSPPAWQGLSNTEAFF.